This T cell receptor beta chain was sequenced for a study of blood T cell repertoires in COVID-19. Study-level background: T cells, B-cell-depleted T cells, or PBMCs provided the cDNA or gDNA that served as material.

V lost 5 bases and J 4 bases, leaving 14 bases between the germline ends. The CDR3 is 14 amino acids. Germline CDR1 SGHAT, CDR2 FQNNGV. Per the study methods: The assay estimated nucleated cells by amplifying reference gene primers. Clones were read by immunoSEQ multiplex PCR, and TCRdb kept only the in-frame ones, dropping some. V, J and clone size reflect that table, while D and trimming were determined from the DNA. The repertoire holds 84,000 or so clones, with 92% as singletons. This TCR was recovered from a woman aged 55-69 years with active COVID-19. The sample consisted of peripheral blood. The chain is built from TRBV11-2 and TRBJ1-2, with D possibly matching TRBD1 (5 bases). The CDR3: CASSAIRQPYGYTF. For the CDR3, the DNA is TGTGCCAGCAGCGCGATAAGACAGCCCTATGGCTACACCTTC.